The 26 T cell receptor beta chains reported below all come from one sample, sequenced in a study of radiotherapy plus CTLA-4 blockade in lung cancer. Repertoires were generated with immunoSEQ multiplex PCR, while TCRdb's copy carries only in-frame clones and drops some. The repertoire holds approximately 40,000 clones, about 86% seen once, with less than 25% in the top ten. The sequenced sample was peripheral blood, obtained from a patient treated with radiotherapy plus ipilimumab. The source is a human donor with non-small cell lung cancer whose response to radiotherapy plus ipilimumab could not be evaluated.

The CDR3 DNA follows: TGTGCCAGTATGGGGAGCTCCTATAATTCACCCCTCCACTTT. Protein: CASMGSSYNSPLHF. The J gene is TRBJ1-6, the V gene TRBV25-1; no definite D call. Germline V CDR1 and CDR2: MGHDK, SYGVNS. V shed 9 bases and J shed 0 bases, with 9 bases lying between them. The CDR3 consists of 14 residues.

CDR3 nucleotides: TGTGCCATCAGTGGGGAGGGGAACTCCTACAATGAGCAGTTCTTC. Translated, it gives CAISGEGNSYNEQFF. The chain is built from TRBV10-3 and TRBJ2-1, with 7 positions matching TRBD2. The CDR3 consists of 15 residues. J gave up 0 bases and V 4 bases, and 3 bases lay outside the gene matches. Germline V gene sequence: CDR1 ENHRY, CDR2 SYGVKD.

The gene calls are TRBV15 and TRBJ2-3; 10 bases match TRBD1. Per germline, CDR1 LNHNV and CDR2 YYDKDF (reference sequence). The trim removed 1 base at V and 6 bases at J, leaving 7 bases unmatched. This CDR3 contains 16 residues. CDR3 sequence: CATSRVRQGAPDTQYF. The CDR3 coding sequence is TGTGCCACCAGCAGAGTTAGACAGGGGGCGCCGGATACGCAGTATTTT. Supplemented by reference TRBV15 and TRBJ2-3, the full variable domain reads DAMVIQNPRYQVTQFGKPVTLSCSQTLNHNVMYWYQQKSSQAPKLLFHYYDKDFNNEADTPDNFQSRRPNTSFCFLDIRSPGLGDTAMYLCATSRVRQGAPDTQYFGPGTRLTVL.

V is TRBV6-5 and J is TRBJ1-1; 10 bases agree with TRBD1. CDR1 is MNHEY and CDR2 is SVGAGI in the germline V gene. This CDR3 region has 15 residues. The V segment lost 6 bases and the J segment 4 bases; nucleotides outside the gene matches: 8. Written as DNA, the CDR3 is TGTGCCAGCAGCACCAGGACAGGGGGGTCCACTGAAGCTTTCTTT. Its translation: CASSTRTGGSTEAFF.

This rearrangement joins TRBV6-1 to TRBJ2-6; D gene unclear. CDR1 and CDR2 (germline): MNHNS, SASEGT. CDR3 length equals 16 residues. V lost 4 bases and J 0 bases, leaving 10 bases between the germline ends. CDR3 loop: CASSVLYNSGANVLTF. DNA for the CDR3: TGTGCCAGCAGTGTTTTATATAACTCTGGGGCCAACGTCCTGACTTTC.

The genes are TRBV5-1 and TRBJ1-5, with 7 positions matching TRBD1. CDR3 length equals 16 residues. The trim removed 1 base at V and 3 bases at J, leaving 7 bases unmatched. CDR1 and CDR2 from the germline V gene are SGHRS and YFSETQ. CDR3 coding DNA: TGCGCCAGCAGCTTGACAGGGGCTGGGTTCAATCAGCCCCAGCATTTT. This codes for CASSLTGAGFNQPQHF.

The chain combines TRBV11-3 with TRBJ2-3; 9 bases line up with TRBD1. V lost 5 bases and J lost 2; bases outside the gene matches: 5. The CDR3 runs 15 residues. Germline assignment: CDR1 SGHNT and CDR2 YENEEA. CDR3 residues: CASSRTGVVTDTQYF. CDR3 nucleotides: TGTGCCAGCAGCCGGACAGGGGTTGTCACAGATACGCAGTATTTT.

This chain uses TRBV4-2 with TRBJ2-7, with a possible D match to TRBD1 (6 bases). From germline, CDR1 is LGHNA and CDR2 YNFKEQ. The V end was cut by 2 bases, the J end by 6 bases, with 14 bases between. The CDR3 is 14 residues long. This CDR3 reads CASSQPGAEGEQYF. As DNA, the CDR3 is TGTGCCAGCAGCCAACCAGGGGCTGAAGGCGAGCAGTACTTC.

This chain joins TRBV28 and TRBJ1-6, with D possibly matching TRBD1 (6 bases). Trimming took 4 bases from V and 8 from J, leaving 12 bases between them. This CDR3 comprises 14 residues. The V gene's germline CDR1 is MDHEN and CDR2 SYDVKM. CDR3 nucleotides: TGTGCCAGCAGTTCGAAAAGACAGGATTCACCCCTCCACTTT. It encodes CASSSKRQDSPLHF.

The chain carries TRBV2 and TRBJ2-2; 13 bases fit TRBD2. V was clipped by 5 bases and J by 7 bases; unmatched bases: 10. The germline CDR1 and CDR2 sequences are SNHLY and FYNNEI. CDR3 length equals 17 residues. The CDR3 bases are TGTGCCAGCAGTCCACTAGCGGGAGGGCCATTCGGCGGGGAGCTGTTTTTT. Translating gives CASSPLAGGPFGGELFF. The full variable domain, completed using reference TRBV2 and TRBJ2-2, is EPEVTQTPSHQVTQMGQEVILRCVPISNHLYFYWYRQILGQKVEFLVSFYNNEISEKSEIFDDQFSVERPDGSNFTLKIRSTKLEDSAMYFCASSPLAGGPFGGELFFGEGSRLTVL.

In its sample, this clone was seen once. This chain joins TRBV19 and TRBJ2-1; TRBD2 matches at 7 bases. Germline V CDR1 and CDR2: LNHDA, SQIVND (reference sequence). This CDR3 comprises 15 residues. Unmatched junction bases numbered 10, after V lost 6 bases and J lost 5 bases. In DNA form, the CDR3 reads TGTGCCAGTAGAATGCCCGGGGGGAGGGACAATGAGCAGTTCTTC. Protein product: CASRMPGGRDNEQFF.

The chain links TRBV27 to TRBJ1-3; no reliable D call. CDR3 size: 15 residues. Per germline, CDR1 MNHEY and CDR2 SMNVEV (reference sequence). The V and J ends lost 10 bases and 0 bases respectively, with 16 bases between them. In nucleotides, the CDR3 is TGTGCCACCCGTCCTGAAGCAAACTCTGGAAACACCATATATTTT. It translates to CATRPEANSGNTIYF.

This chain links TRBV7-9 with TRBJ1-1; D unresolved. Germline V gives CDR1 SEHNR, CDR2 FQNEAQ (reference sequence). The CDR3 length is 14 residues. V was clipped by 5 bases and J by 0 bases, with 10 bases between them. As DNA, the CDR3 is TGTGCCAGCAGCCGAGATATCGTGAACACTGAAGCTTTCTTT. It codes for CASSRDIVNTEAFF.

This chain uses TRBV15 with TRBJ1-4, with D tentatively TRBD1 (6 bases). This CDR3 comprises 15 residues. The germline V and J ends were trimmed by 3 bases and 7 bases, with 15 bases remaining between them. Germline CDR1 reads LNHNV; CDR2 reads YYDKDF (reference sequence). DNA for the CDR3: TGTGCCACCAGCAGGTTAACAGGGTCGGGTGAAAAACTGTTTTTT. It codes for CATSRLTGSGEKLFF.

V usage is TRBV5-1 and J usage is TRBJ1-1; D is possibly TRBD1 (6 bases). Trimming stripped 0 bases from V and 5 bases from J, with 11 bases between. This CDR3 has 14 residues. The germline CDR1 and CDR2 sequences are SGHRS and YFSETQ. CDR3 DNA: TGCGCCAGCAGCTTGGCCAGGGGCGGAACTGAAGCTTTCTTT. Translating gives CASSLARGGTEAFF.

The CDR3 sequence is CASSFGWLGETQYF. The CDR3 DNA reads TGCGCCAGCAGCTTCGGGTGGCTCGGGGAGACCCAGTACTTC. The chain carries TRBV5-1 and TRBJ2-5; D ambiguous. Germline CDR1 SGHRS, CDR2 YFSETQ. The CDR3 runs to 14 residues. Trimming took 2 bases from V and 5 from J, leaving 13 bases between them.

The CDR3 DNA follows: TGTGCCAGCAGTTACAAACAGGGTTACTCACCCCTCCACTTT. This codes for CASSYKQGYSPLHF. J is TRBJ1-6 and V is TRBV6-5; D possibly corresponds to TRBD1 (6 bases). Germline assignment: CDR1 MNHEY and CDR2 SVGAGI. The CDR3 contains 14 residues. Trimming cost V 2 bases and J 10 bases, with 12 bases left between them.

The chain employs TRBV10-3 and TRBJ1-1; D not resolved. V lost 2 bases to trimming and J lost 1 base, with 5 bases between them. Germline V CDR1 and CDR2: ENHRY, SYGVKD. CDR3 length equals 13 residues. For the CDR3, the DNA is TGTGCCATCAGTGAGCGGGGGAACACTGAAGCTTTCTTT. Its protein is CAISERGNTEAFF.

The CDR3 reads CASSLERNTEAFF. CDR3 coding DNA: TGTGCCAGCAGCTTAGAGCGGAACACTGAAGCTTTCTTT. This chain links TRBV11-2 with TRBJ1-1, with D hard to call. Per the germline V gene, CDR1 is SGHAT and CDR2 is FQNNGV. This CDR3 is built from 13 residues. V was pared by 0 bases and J by 1 base, with 3 bases between.

The CDR3 protein is CASSLPLQINYGYTF. DNA for the CDR3: TGTGCCAGCAGTTTACCCCTACAGATAAACTATGGCTACACCTTC. The chain links TRBV28 to TRBJ1-2; D not certain. From germline, CDR1 is MDHEN and CDR2 SYDVKM. The CDR3 runs 15 residues. Trimming removed 2 bases from V and 2 bases from J, with 12 bases in between.

The sample holds one count of this clone. The genes are TRBV29-1 and TRBJ1-5, with D possibly TRBD1 on 5 matching bases. This CDR3 comprises 13 residues. V lost 7 bases and J 6 bases, leaving 16 bases between the germline ends. Germline assignment: CDR1 SQVTM and CDR2 ANQGSEA. The CDR3: CSGGEGVGQPQHF. In nucleotides, the CDR3 is TGCAGCGGGGGGGAGGGAGTGGGTCAGCCCCAGCATTTT.

The chain has TRBV4-3 and TRBJ1-4; 7 bases are shared with TRBD1. CDR1 and CDR2 from the germline V gene are LGHNA and YSLEER. CDR3 length equals 16 residues. The ends lost 0 bases at V and 3 bases at J; junction bases unmatched: 4. CDR3 bases: TGCGCCAGCAGCCAAGATTTCGGGACAGCTAATGAAAAACTGTTTTTT. Translating it yields CASSQDFGTANEKLFF.

The table lists this clone with a count of one. This rearrangement joins TRBV7-2 to TRBJ1-5, with 7 bases lining up with TRBD1. Germline V CDR1 and CDR2: SGHTA, FQGNSA. This CDR3 has 14 amino acids. V dropped 3 bases and J dropped 4; count of bases not matched to a gene: 3. CDR3 nucleotide sequence: TGTGCCAGCAGCTTCAACAGGGGTAATCAGCCCCAGCATTTT. This gives the protein CASSFNRGNQPQHF.

The chain couples TRBV5-1 to TRBJ2-7; TRBD2 matches 7 bases. Trimming removed 4 bases from V and 2 bases from J; junction bases left unmatched: 9. This CDR3 has 15 residues. Per the germline V gene, CDR1 is SGHRS and CDR2 is YFSETQ. CDR3 DNA: TGCGCCAGCAGCCCCGGAGGCGGGGGAACCTACGAGCAGTACTTC. This encodes CASSPGGGGTYEQYF.

The J gene is TRBJ1-5, the V gene TRBV7-2, with D unresolved. V lost 5 bases and J lost 6, with 20 bases in between. CDR3 length: 16 residues. CDR1 and CDR2 (germline): SGHTA, FQGNSA. In nucleotides, the CDR3 is TGTGCCAGCAGCCGCCGGACCTTGGGAGGCGGTCAGCCCCAGCATTTT. Translated, it gives CASSRRTLGGGQPQHF.

A few counts support this clone. The chain has TRBV10-2 and TRBJ2-3; D might be TRBD2 (6 bases). Trimming left V 3 bases short and J 6 bases short, with 13 bases between. Germline loops: CDR1 WSHSY, CDR2 SAAADI. The CDR3 runs to 14 residues. CDR3 DNA sequence: TGCGCCAGCAGTGACCCGGGGGTCGGCGATACGCAGTATTTT. Its translation: CASSDPGVGDTQYF.